This TCR beta chain was obtained from a study of blood T cells in healthy people across ages. Overall study results and limits: Naive CD4+ cell counts and diversity both ran higher in long-lived than in aged donors. With age, beta diversity per million T cells declined roughly linearly, significantly by around 43.

With a J-beta primer mix and a sample-barcoded 5' primer, a second PCR ran about 7 to 12 cycles. TCRdb re-called the 5' RACE reads through MiXCR, storing one row per CDR3 protein. The sample has 650,000 to 900,000 distinct CDR3 sequences, approximately 65% seen once. On this clonotype itself: The antigen remains unidentified.

CDR1 SGHVS and CDR2 FQNEAQ come from the germline V gene. Trimming left V 9 bases short and J 0 bases short, with 17 bases between. The CDR3 has 16 amino acids. Healthy individuals of Caucasian origin from Russia, aged roughly 6 to 100, served as donors. The chain employs TRBV7-8 and TRBJ1-4; D unresolved. Sequencing was carried out using blood. This sequence was found in a man aged 30 to 39 in good health. The CDR3 here is CASSRKGPATNEKLFF. The CDR3 DNA sequence: TGTGCCAGTAGCCGTAAAGGACCGGCAACTAATGAAAAACTGTTTTTT.